This passage covers 8 T cell receptor beta chains from one sample sequenced in a study of identical twins. MiXCR was run by TCRdb on the 5' RACE reads, yielding one entry per CDR3 protein. The table includes about 260,000 distinct CDR3 sequences, around 7% detected once. These same data were also listed under a study on yellow fever vaccine responses in identical twins.

Material for sequencing was memory (CD45RO+) T cells sorted from blood. The receptors originated from a woman aged 18-30 years in good health.

In DNA, the CDR3 is TGTGCCAGCAGCCCCGGGGACAGGGGGTCCTACAATGAGCAGTTCTTC. Translation: CASSPGDRGSYNEQFF. J is TRBJ2-1 and V is TRBV3-1, with 11 bases identical to TRBD1. Germline V gives CDR1 LGHDT, CDR2 YNNKEL (reference sequence). J gave up 1 base and V 4 bases, and 3 bases lay outside the gene matches. The CDR3 is 16 residues long.

The J gene is TRBJ1-1, the V gene TRBV19, with D perhaps TRBD1 (5 bases). V lost 3 bases to trimming and J lost 5 bases, with 13 bases between them. In germline, CDR1 is LNHDA, CDR2 SQIVND (reference sequence). The CDR3 is made up of 14 amino acids. CDR3 in DNA: TGTGCCAGTAGTATCGGTGGGGCGCGGACTGAAGCTTTCTTT. Translating it yields CASSIGGARTEAFF.

This clonotype appeared a few times. The chain recombines TRBV24-1 with TRBJ2-2; D is possibly TRBD2 (6 bases). This CDR3 contains 15 residues. Germline loops: CDR1 KGHDR, CDR2 SFDVKD. V lost 3 bases and J lost 1, with 8 bases in between. CDR3 DNA sequence: TGTGCCACCAGTGATCGAGCGGGGAACACCGGGGAGCTGTTTTTT. Translation gives CATSDRAGNTGELFF.

In its sample, this clonotype was seen a few times. The chain uses TRBV19 and TRBJ2-3; 10 nucleotides align to TRBD2. The CDR3 sequence is 16 residues long. V shed 7 bases and J 6 bases; nucleotides not matched to a gene: 13. Looked up from germline, CDR1 is LNHDA and CDR2 is SQIVND (reference sequence). CDR3: CASKEAGGPVRDTQYF. Written as DNA, the CDR3 is TGTGCCAGTAAGGAAGCGGGAGGGCCAGTCAGGGATACGCAGTATTTT.

The chain combines TRBV7-2 with TRBJ2-5, with D perhaps matching TRBD1 (5 bases). Between the trimmed V and J ends, which lost 3 bases and 0 bases, there was a span of 11 bases. The CDR3 runs to 15 residues. Germline V lookup: CDR1 SGHTA, CDR2 FQGNSA. CDR3 coding DNA: TGTGCCAGCAGCTTTCAGGGATCGTACCAAGAGACCCAGTACTTC. It translates to CASSFQGSYQETQYF. Looking up the rest from reference TRBV7-2 and TRBJ2-5 gives the full variable domain: GAGVSQSPSNKVTEKGKDVELRCDPISGHTALYWYRQSLGQGLEFLIYFQGNSAPDKSGLPSDRFSAERTGGSVSTLTIQRTQQEDSAVYLCASSFQGSYQETQYFGPGTRLLVL.

The chain joins TRBV10-3 to TRBJ1-2, with D uncertain. CDR1 is ENHRY, CDR2 SYGVKD, per germline. This CDR3 is 11 amino acids long. V was clipped by 4 bases and J by 8 bases, with 8 bases between them. The DNA of the CDR3 is TGTGCCATCAGTGGAGGAGACGGCTACACCTTC. This encodes CAISGGDGYTF.

This clonotype was seen a few times. The chain uses TRBV4-1 and TRBJ2-1; 10 nucleotides agree with TRBD1. Trimming removed 1 base from V and 7 bases from J; junction bases left unmatched: 10. This CDR3 contains 17 residues. Germline V gene data show CDR1 as MGHRA and CDR2 as YSYEKL. In DNA form, the CDR3 reads TGCGCCAGCAGCCAAGGGTGGAGGGACAGGGGTGTTAATGAGCAGTTCTTC. Translating gives CASSQGWRDRGVNEQFF.

The genes are TRBV11-2 and TRBJ1-2; possibly TRBD1 for D (5 bases). Germline V gene data show CDR1 as SGHAT and CDR2 as FQNNGV. The CDR3 extends over 14 amino acids. The germline V and J ends were trimmed by 1 base and 3 bases, with 9 bases remaining between them. The CDR3 sequence: CASSLGQSYYGYTF. The CDR3 DNA reads TGTGCCAGCAGCTTAGGACAGTCCTACTATGGCTACACCTTC. The whole variable domain, filled in from reference TRBV11-2 and TRBJ1-2, reads EAGVAQSPRYKIIEKRQSVAFWCNPISGHATLYWYQQILGQGPKLLIQFQNNGVVDDSQLPKDRFSAERLKGVDSTLKIQPAKLEDSAVYLCASSLGQSYYGYTFGSGTRLTVV.